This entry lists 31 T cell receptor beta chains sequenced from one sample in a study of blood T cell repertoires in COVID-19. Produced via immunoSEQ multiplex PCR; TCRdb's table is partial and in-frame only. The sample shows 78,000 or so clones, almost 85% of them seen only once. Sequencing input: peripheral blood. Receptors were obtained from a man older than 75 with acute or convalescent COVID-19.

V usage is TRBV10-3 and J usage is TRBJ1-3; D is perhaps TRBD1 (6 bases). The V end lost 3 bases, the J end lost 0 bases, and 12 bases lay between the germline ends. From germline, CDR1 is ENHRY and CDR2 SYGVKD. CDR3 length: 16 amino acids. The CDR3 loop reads CAISDPTGASGNTIYF. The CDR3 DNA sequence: TGTGCCATCAGTGACCCGACAGGAGCCTCTGGAAACACCATATATTTT.

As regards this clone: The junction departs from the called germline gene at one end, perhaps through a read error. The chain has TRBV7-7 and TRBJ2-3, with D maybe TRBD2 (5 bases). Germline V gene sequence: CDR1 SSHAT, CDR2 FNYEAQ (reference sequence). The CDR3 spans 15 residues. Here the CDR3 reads CASSLNSGGTDTQYF. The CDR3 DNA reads TGTGCTAGCAGCTTAAATTCCGGGGGCACAGATACGCAGTATTTT.

CDR3 nucleotides: TGTGCCAGCAGATCTTGGGACAGGACCTACGAGCAGTACTTC. It translates to CASRSWDRTYEQYF. The V and J genes are TRBV27 and TRBJ2-7, with 8 bases lining up with TRBD1. This CDR3 has 14 residues. CDR1 and CDR2 from the germline V gene are MNHEY and SMNVEV (reference sequence). With V trimmed by 6 bases and J by 2 bases, 6 bases remained unmatched.

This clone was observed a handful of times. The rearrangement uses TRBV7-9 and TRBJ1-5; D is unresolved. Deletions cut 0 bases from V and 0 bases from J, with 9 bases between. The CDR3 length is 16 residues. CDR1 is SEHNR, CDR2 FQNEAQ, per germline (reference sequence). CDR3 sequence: CASSLALVHSNQPQHF. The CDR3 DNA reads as TGTGCCAGCAGCTTAGCGTTAGTTCATAGCAATCAGCCCCAGCATTTT. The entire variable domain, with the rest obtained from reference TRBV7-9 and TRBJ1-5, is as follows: DTGVSQNPRHKITKRGQNVTFRCDPISEHNRLYWYRQTLGQGPEFLTYFQNEAQLEKSRLLSDRFSAERPKGSFSTLEIQRTEQGDSAMYLCASSLALVHSNQPQHFGDGTRLSIL.

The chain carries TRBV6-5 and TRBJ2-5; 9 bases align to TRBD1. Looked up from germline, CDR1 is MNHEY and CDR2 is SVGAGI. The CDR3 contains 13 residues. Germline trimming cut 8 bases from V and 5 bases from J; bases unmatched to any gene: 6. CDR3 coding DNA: TGTGCCAGCGGGGACAGGGTCCAGGAGACCCAGTACTTC. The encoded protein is CASGDRVQETQYF.

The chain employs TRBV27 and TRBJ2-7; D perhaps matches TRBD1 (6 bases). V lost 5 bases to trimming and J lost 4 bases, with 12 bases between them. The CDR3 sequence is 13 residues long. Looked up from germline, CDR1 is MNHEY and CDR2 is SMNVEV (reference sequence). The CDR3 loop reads CASSPRQGYEQYF. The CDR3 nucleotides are TGTGCCAGCAGTCCGCGCCAGGGGTACGAGCAGTACTTC.

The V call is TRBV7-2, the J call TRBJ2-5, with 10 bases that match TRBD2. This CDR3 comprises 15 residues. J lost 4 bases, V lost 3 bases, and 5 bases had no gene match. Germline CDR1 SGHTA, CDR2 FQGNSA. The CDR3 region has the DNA TGTGCCAGCAGCTTCGGGCTAGCGGGGGCAGAGACCCAGTACTTC. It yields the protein CASSFGLAGAETQYF.

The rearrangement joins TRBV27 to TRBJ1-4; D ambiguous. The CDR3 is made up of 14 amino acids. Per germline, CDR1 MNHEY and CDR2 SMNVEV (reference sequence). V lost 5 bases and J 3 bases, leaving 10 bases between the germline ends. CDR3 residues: CASSRRVPNEKLFF. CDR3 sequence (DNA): TGTGCCAGCAGTAGGAGGGTTCCTAATGAAAAACTGTTTTTT.

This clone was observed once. CDR3 loop: CASSRGDLGMNTEAFF. The CDR3 DNA is TGCGCCAGCAGCAGAGGGGACTTGGGGATGAACACTGAAGCTTTCTTT. V and J are TRBV5-1 and TRBJ1-1, with D tentatively TRBD1 (5 bases). Germline V gene lookup returns CDR1 SGHRS and CDR2 YFSETQ. V was clipped by 4 bases and J by 0 bases, with 16 bases between them. CDR3 length equals 16 residues.

DNA of the CDR3: TGTGCCAGCAGCCCCGGACAGAGAACGGGGGCCAACGTCCTGACTTTC. Translating gives CASSPGQRTGANVLTF. The chain carries TRBV7-3 and TRBJ2-6, with D perhaps TRBD1 (6 bases). CDR3 length equals 16 residues. V was cut by 5 bases and J by 4 bases, with 15 bases left in between. Germline V gene lookup returns CDR1 SGHTA and CDR2 FQGTGA.

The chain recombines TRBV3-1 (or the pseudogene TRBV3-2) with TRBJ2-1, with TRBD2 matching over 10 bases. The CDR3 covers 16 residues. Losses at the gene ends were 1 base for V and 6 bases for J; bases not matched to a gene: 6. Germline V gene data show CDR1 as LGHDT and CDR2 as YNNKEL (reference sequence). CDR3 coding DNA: TGTGCCAGCAGCCAAGGTAGCGGGGGGTCCCCCAATGAGCAGTTCTTC. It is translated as CASSQGSGGSPNEQFF.

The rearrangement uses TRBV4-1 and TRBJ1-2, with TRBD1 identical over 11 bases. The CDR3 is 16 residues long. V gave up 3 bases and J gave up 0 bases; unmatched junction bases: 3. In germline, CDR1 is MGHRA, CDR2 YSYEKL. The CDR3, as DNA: TGCGCCAGCAGCCAGGGACAGGGGGTGTCTAACTATGGCTACACCTTC. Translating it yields CASSQGQGVSNYGYTF.

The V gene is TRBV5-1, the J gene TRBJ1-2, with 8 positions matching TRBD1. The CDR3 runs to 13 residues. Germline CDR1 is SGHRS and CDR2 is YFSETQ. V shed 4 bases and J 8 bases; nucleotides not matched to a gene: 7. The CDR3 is CASSHGQGWGYTF. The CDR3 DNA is TGCGCCAGCAGCCACGGACAGGGATGGGGCTACACCTTC.

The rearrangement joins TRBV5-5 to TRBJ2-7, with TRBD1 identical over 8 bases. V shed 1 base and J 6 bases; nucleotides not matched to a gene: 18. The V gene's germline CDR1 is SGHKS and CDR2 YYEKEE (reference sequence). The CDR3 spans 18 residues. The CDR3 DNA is TGTGCCAGCAGCTTGTCAGGAGCGCCGGGACAGGTGACGGGCGAGCAGTACTTC. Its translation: CASSLSGAPGQVTGEQYF.

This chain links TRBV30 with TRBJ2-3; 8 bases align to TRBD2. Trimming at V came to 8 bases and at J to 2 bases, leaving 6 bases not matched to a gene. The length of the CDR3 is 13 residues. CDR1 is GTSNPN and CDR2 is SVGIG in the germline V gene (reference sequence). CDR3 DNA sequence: TGTGCCGGGTCGGGGGGGTACACAGATACGCAGTATTTT. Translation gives CAGSGGYTDTQYF.

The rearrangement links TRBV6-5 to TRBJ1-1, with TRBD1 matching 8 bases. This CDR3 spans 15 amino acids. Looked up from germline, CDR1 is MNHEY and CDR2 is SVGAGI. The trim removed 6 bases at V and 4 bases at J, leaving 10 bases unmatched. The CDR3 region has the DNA TGTGCCAGCAGAGGACAGGGCAGGTGGGGCACTGAAGCTTTCTTT. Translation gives CASRGQGRWGTEAFF.

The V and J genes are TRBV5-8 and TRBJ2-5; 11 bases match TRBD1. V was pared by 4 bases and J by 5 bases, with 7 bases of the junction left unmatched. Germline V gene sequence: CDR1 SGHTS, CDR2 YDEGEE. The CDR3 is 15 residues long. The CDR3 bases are TGTGCCAGCAGCGCCTGGACAGGGGGCCGTGAGACCCAGTACTTC. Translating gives CASSAWTGGRETQYF. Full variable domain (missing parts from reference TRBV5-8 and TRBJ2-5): EAGVTQSPTHLIKTRGQQATLRCSPISGHTSVYWYQQALGLGLQFLLWYDEGEERNRGNFPPRFSGRQFPNYSSELNVNALELEDSALYLCASSAWTGGRETQYFGPGTRLLVL.

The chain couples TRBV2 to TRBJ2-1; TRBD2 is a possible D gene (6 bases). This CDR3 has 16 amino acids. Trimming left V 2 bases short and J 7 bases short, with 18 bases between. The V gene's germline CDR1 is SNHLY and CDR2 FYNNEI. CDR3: CASSELRELAGNEQFF. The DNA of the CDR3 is TGTGCCAGCAGTGAACTTAGGGAACTAGCTGGAAATGAGCAGTTCTTC.

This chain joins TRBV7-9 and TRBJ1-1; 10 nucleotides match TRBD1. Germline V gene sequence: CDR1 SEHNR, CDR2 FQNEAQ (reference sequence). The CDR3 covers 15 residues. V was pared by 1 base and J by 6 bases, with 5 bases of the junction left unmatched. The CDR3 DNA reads TGTGCCAGCAGCTTAGGGGGACAGGGGAGATCTGAAGCTTTCTTT. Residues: CASSLGGQGRSEAFF. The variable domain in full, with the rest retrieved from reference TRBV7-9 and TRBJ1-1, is DTGVSQNPRHKITKRGQNVTFRCDPISEHNRLYWYRQTLGQGPEFLTYFQNEAQLEKSRLLSDRFSAERPKGSFSTLEIQRTEQGDSAMYLCASSLGGQGRSEAFFGQGTRLTVV.

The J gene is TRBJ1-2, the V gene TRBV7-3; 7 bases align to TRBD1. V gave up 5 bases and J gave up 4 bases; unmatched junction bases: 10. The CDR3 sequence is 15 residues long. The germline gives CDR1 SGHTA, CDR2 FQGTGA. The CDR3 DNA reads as TGTGCCAGCAGCCCACGACAGGGAGAGAGCTATGGCTACACCTTC. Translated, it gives CASSPRQGESYGYTF.

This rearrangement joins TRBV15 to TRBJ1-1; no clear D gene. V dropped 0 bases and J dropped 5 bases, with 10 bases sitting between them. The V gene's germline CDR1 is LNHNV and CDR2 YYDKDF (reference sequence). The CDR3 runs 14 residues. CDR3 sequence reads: CATSRDFGVTEAFF. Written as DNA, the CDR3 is TGTGCCACCAGCAGAGATTTCGGGGTGACTGAAGCTTTCTTT.

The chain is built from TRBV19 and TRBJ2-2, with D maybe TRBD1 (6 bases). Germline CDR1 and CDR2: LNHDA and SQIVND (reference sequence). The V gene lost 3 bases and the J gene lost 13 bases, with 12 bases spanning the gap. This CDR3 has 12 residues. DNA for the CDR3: TGTGCCAGTAGTATCGAACAGGGTTGGCTGTTTTTT. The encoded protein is CASSIEQGWLFF.

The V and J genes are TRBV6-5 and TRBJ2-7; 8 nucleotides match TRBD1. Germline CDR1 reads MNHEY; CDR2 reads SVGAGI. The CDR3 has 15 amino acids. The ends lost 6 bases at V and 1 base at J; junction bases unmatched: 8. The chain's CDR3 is CASRPDRDKSYEQYF. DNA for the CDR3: TGTGCCAGCAGACCGGACAGGGATAAATCCTACGAGCAGTACTTC.

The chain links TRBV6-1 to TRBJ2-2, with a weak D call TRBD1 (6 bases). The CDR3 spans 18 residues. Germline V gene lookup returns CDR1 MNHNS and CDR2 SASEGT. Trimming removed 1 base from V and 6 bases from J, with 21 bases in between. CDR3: CASSEGYRAQVGAGELFF. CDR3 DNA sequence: TGTGCCAGCAGTGAAGGGTACAGGGCCCAGGTCGGGGCCGGGGAGCTGTTTTTT.

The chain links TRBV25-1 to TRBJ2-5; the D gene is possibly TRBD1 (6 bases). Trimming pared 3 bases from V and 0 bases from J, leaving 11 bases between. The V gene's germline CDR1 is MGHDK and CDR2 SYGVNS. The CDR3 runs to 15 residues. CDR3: CASSDGQGHQETQYF. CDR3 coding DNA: TGTGCCAGCAGTGATGGGCAGGGGCACCAAGAGACCCAGTACTTC. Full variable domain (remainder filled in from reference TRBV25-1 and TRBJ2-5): EADIYQTPRYLVIGTGKKITLECSQTMGHDKMYWYQQDPGMELHLIHYSYGVNSTEKGDLSSESTVSRIRTEHFPLTLESARPSHTSQYLCASSDGQGHQETQYFGPGTRLLVL.

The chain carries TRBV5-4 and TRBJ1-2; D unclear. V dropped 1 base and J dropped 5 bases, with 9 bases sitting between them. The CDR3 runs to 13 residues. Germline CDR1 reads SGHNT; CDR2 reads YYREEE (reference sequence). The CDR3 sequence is CASSLFGRYGYTF. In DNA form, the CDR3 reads TGTGCCAGCAGCTTGTTTGGGAGGTATGGCTACACCTTC.

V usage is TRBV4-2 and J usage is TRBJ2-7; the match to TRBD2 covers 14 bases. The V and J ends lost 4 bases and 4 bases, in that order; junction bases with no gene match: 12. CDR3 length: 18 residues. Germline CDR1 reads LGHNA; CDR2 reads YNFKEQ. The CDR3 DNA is TGTGCCAGCAGCCCGGGACTAGCGGGGGCCCCACCCCCTTACGAGCAGTACTTC. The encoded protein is CASSPGLAGAPPPYEQYF.

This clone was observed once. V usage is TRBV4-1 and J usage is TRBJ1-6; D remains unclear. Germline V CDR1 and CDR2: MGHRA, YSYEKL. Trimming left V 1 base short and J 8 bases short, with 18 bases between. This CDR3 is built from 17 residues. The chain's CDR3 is CASSQVAIFIGYSPLHF. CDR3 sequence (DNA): TGCGCCAGCAGCCAAGTAGCCATATTTATTGGATATTCACCCCTCCACTTT.

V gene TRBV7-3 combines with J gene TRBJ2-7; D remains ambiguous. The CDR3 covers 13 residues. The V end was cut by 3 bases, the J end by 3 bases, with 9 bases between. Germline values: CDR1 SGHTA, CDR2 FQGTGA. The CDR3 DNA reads TGTGCCAGCAGCTTGGCCCCGGGCTACGAGCAGTACTTC. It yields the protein CASSLAPGYEQYF.

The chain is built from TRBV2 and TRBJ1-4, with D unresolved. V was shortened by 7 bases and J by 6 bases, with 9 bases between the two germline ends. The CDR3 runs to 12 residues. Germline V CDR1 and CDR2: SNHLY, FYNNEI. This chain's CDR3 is CASNTRDEKLFF. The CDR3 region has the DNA TGTGCCAGCAATACGAGGGATGAAAAACTGTTTTTT.

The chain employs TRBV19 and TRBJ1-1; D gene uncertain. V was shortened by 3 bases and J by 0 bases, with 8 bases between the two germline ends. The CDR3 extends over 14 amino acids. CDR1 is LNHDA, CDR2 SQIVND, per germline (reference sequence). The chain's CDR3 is CASSMGSLNTEAFF. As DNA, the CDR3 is TGTGCCAGTAGTATGGGCAGCTTGAACACTGAAGCTTTCTTT.